Below, one T cell receptor (beta chain) is given with its context. The antigen is not known. As defined, naive CD8 cells were CD45RO-negative and positively selected for CCR7, with terminally differentiated effector memory CD45RA+ cells excluded. Donors had no recently reported acute infections or vaccinations and were HIV-negative. This sample is drawn from a study of shared clonotypes between healthy human individuals. General observations from the study: Between a few donors, naive CD4 clonotypes were shared at a level of approximately 5%. All-four-donor shared clonotypes had higher generation probabilities than non-shared clonotypes did.

In the original analysis: ImmunoSEQ sequences covered only the junction and lacked quality scores; filtering therefore differed. Method: immunoSEQ multiplex PCR; TCRdb's copy keeps in-frame clones and lacks some. V and J calls and clone size are those listed in that table; D and trimming were worked out from the DNA. The sample consists of approximately 1.9 million clones, 85% to 95% of them appearing once. Material: naive CD8+ T cells from PBMCs. The receptor was isolated from a man aged 18 to 29 in good health. Some clones in this sample may be carry-over from other donors' samples.

This CDR3 reads CASSEVGSANNEQFF. The CDR3 nucleotides read TGTGCCAGCAGTGAGGTCGGGTCCGCTAACAATGAGCAGTTCTTC. The rearrangement uses TRBV27 and TRBJ2-1; D gene uncertain. V was pared by 5 bases and J by 5 bases, with 16 bases between. The germline CDR1 and CDR2 sequences are MNHEY and SMNVEV (reference sequence). This CDR3 is built from 15 residues.